This TCR beta chain is drawn from a study of blood T cell repertoires in COVID-19. About the research overall: The samples span acute and convalescent COVID-19 from the United States, Italy and Spain. Sample material is recorded as cDNA or gDNA derived from T cells, B-cell-depleted T cells, or PBMCs.

The CDR3 runs to 16 residues. Germline CDR1 MNHEY, CDR2 SVGEGT. V lost 3 bases, J lost 2 bases, and 6 bases stayed unmatched. In the source study's methods: From reference gene primer amplification, estimates of nucleated cell counts were derived. Produced via immunoSEQ multiplex PCR; TCRdb's table is partial and in-frame only. The D gene and trimming were derived from the DNA, and the V and J assignments and clone size from that table. The sample comprises about 200,000 clones, about 88% of which are singletons, and 3% rests with the top ten. The chain couples TRBV6-2 or TRBV6-3 to TRBJ2-3; 9 bases agree with TRBD2. This TCR was sampled from a man in his 60s with acute or convalescent COVID-19. Sequences were obtained from peripheral blood. The CDR3 coding sequence is TGTGCCAGCAGTTATGAGGCGGGGGGGACCACAGATACGCAGTATTTT. Encoded protein: CASSYEAGGTTDTQYF.